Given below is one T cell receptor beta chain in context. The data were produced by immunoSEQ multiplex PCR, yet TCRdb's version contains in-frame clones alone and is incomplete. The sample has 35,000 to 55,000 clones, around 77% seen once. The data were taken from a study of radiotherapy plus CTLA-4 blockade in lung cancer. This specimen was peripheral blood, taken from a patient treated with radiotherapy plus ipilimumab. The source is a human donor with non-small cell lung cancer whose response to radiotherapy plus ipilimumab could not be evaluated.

The CDR3 loop reads CASRSRGTYYGYTF. In DNA, the CDR3 is TGTGCCAGCAGGAGCAGGGGAACGTACTATGGCTACACCTTC. This chain connects TRBV28 to TRBJ1-2; D might be TRBD1 (6 bases). CDR1 is MDHEN, CDR2 SYDVKM, per germline. The CDR3 contains 14 residues. The V end was cut by 6 bases, the J end by 3 bases, with 14 bases between.